Below, one TCR beta chain is given with its context. Its target is not known. The sample originates from a study of T cell responses to AZD1222 COVID-19 vaccine. Study-wide results and limits: Mapped onto spike, vaccine-associated CD4 TCRs spanned it and were dominant at 160-218 and 743-854.

The V end lost 6 bases, the J end lost 4 bases, and 12 bases lay between the germline ends. Germline V gene lookup returns CDR1 MNHEY and CDR2 SMNVEV (reference sequence). CDR3 length equals 13 residues. The repertoire was sequenced with immunoSEQ multiplex PCR; TCRdb's copy has only in-frame clones and lacks some. The sample includes roughly 150,000 clones, roughly 91% seen only once; the top ten take 7.5% to 9.5%. The receptor's source is an adult in good health. The sample in question was peripheral blood, obtained on day 0 of AZD1222 vaccination. The chain is built from TRBV27 and TRBJ1-1; D is uncertain. The CDR3 sequence is CASSPSRATEAFF. CDR3 in DNA: TGTGCCAGCAGCCCATCTAGAGCCACTGAAGCTTTCTTT.